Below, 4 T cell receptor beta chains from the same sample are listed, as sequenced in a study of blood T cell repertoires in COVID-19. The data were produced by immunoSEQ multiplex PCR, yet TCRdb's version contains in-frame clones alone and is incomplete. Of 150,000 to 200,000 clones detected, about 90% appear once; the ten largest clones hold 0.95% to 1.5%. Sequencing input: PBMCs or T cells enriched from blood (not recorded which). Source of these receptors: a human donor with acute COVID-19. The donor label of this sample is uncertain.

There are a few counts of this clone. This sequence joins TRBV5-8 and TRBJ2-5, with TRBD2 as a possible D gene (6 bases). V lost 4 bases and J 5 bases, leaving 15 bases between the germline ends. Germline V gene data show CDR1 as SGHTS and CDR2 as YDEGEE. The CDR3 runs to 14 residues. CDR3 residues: CASSVEPEGETQYF. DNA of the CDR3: TGTGCCAGCAGCGTAGAACCGGAGGGGGAGACCCAGTACTTC. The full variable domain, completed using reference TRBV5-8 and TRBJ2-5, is EAGVTQSPTHLIKTRGQQATLRCSPISGHTSVYWYQQALGLGLQFLLWYDEGEERNRGNFPPRFSGRQFPNYSSELNVNALELEDSALYLCASSVEPEGETQYFGPGTRLLVL.

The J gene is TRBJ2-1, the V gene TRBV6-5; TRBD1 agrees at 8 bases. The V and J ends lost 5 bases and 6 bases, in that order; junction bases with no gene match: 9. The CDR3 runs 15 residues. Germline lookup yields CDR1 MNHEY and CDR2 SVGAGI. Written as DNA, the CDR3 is TGTGCCAGCAGTCTCCTGGGGACAGGTCGCAATGAGCAGTTCTTC. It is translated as CASSLLGTGRNEQFF.

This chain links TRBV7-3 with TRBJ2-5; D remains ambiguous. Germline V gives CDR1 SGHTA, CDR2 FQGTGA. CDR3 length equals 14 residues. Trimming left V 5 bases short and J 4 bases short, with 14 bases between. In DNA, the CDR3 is TGTGCCAGCAGCCCCCAAGGCAGGCTAGAGACCCAGTACTTC. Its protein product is CASSPQGRLETQYF. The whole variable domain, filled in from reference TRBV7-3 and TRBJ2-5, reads GAGVSQTPSNKVTEKGKYVELRCDPISGHTALYWYRQSLGQGPEFLIYFQGTGAADDSGLPNDRFFAVRPEGSVSTLKIQRTERGDSAVYLCASSPQGRLETQYFGPGTRLLVL.

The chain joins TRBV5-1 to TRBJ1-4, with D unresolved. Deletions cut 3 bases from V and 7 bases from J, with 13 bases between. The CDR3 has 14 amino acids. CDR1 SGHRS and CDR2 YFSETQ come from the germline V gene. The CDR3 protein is CASSSGRGVEKLFF. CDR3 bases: TGCGCCAGCAGCTCTGGGCGGGGAGTTGAAAAACTGTTTTTT.